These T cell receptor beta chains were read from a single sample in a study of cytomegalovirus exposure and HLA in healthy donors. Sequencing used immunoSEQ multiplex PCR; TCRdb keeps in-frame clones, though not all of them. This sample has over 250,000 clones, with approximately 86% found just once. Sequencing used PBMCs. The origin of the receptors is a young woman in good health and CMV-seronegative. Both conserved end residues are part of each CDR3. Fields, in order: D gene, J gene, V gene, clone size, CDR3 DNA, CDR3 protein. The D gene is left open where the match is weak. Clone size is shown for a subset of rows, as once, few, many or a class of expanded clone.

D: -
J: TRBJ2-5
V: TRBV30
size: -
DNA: TGTGCCTGGAGTGTACTGGCGGGATCCCAAGAGACCCAGTACTTC
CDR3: CAWSVLAGSQETQYF

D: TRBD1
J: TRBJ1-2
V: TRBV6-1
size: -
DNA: TGTGCCAGCAGTGAAATGGAGGGGGCGAGCTATGGCTACACCTTC
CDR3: CASSEMEGASYGYTF

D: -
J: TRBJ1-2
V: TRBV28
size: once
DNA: TGTGCCAGCAGTTCCATCAGGGAAGCGGGCTATGGCTACACCTTC
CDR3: CASSSIREAGYGYTF

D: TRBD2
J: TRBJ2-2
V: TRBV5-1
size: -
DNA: TGCGCCAGCAGCTTGGAACCTAGCGGGAGTGTCGGGGAGCTGTTTTTT
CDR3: CASSLEPSGSVGELFF

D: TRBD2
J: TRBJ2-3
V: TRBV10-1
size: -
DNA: TGCGCCAGCAGCTCGGACCTAGCGGGGGGCACAGATACGCAGTATTTT
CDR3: CASSSDLAGGTDTQYF

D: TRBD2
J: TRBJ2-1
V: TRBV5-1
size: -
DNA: TGCGCCAGCAAAATTTTTAGCGGGGCGAATGAGCAGTTCTTC
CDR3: CASKIFSGANEQFF

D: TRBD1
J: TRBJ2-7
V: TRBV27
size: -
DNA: TGTGCCAGCAGTTGGGGACAGGGATACGAGCAGTACTTC
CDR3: CASSWGQGYEQYF

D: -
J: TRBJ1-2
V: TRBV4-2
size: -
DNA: TGTGCCAGCAGCCAAGCCGTAGGGGATAGCTATGGCTACACCTTC
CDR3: CASSQAVGDSYGYTF

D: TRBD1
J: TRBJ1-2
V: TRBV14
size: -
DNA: TGTGCCAGCAGCACCGACAGGGTCAAGGGCTACACCTTC
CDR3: CASSTDRVKGYTF

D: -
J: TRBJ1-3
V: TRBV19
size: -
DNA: TGTGCCAGTAGTATAGATGGACCGGGGTCAGGAAACACCATATATTTT
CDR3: CASSIDGPGSGNTIYF

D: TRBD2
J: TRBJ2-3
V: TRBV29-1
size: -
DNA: TGCAGCGCGGGGGGGGGCTCCACAGATACGCAGTATTTT
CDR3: CSAGGGSTDTQYF

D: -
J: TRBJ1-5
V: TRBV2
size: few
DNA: TGTGCCAGCAGCGACAGGTGGGATCAGCCCCAGCATTTT
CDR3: CASSDRWDQPQHF

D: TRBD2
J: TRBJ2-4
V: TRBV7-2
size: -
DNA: TGTGCCAGCAGCTTAGTCGCTAGCGGCCCTAAAACAAACATTCAGTACTTC
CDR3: CASSLVASGPKTNIQYF

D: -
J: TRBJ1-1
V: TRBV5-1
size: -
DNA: TGCGCCAGCAGATGGAGGTTCGGACAGCCGATGAACACTGAAGCTTTCTTT
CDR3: CASRWRFGQPMNTEAFF

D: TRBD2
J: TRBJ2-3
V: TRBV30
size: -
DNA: TGTGCCGCAGCTACGGGGGGACTAGCTGAGGCAGATACGCAGTATTTT
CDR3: CAAATGGLAEADTQYF

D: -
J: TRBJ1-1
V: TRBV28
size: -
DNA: TGTGCCAGCAGTTTCGGCAGGTCTTACACTGAAGCTTTCTTT
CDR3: CASSFGRSYTEAFF

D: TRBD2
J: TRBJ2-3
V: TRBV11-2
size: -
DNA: TGTGCCAGCAGCTGGCGGGGTGGGCTAGCGGGGACCACAGATACGCAGTATTTT
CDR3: CASSWRGGLAGTTDTQYF

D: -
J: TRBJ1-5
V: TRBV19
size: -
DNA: TGTGCCAGTAGCGGTCAGGGTGGCAATCAGCCCCAGCATTTT
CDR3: CASSGQGGNQPQHF

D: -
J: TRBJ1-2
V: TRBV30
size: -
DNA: TGTGCCTGGAACTGGGGGCTGGATGGCTACACCTTC
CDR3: CAWNWGLDGYTF

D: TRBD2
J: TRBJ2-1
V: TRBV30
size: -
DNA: TGTGCCTGGAGTAGGTTGAGCGGGGGGCACTACAATGAGCAGTTCTTC
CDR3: CAWSRLSGGHYNEQFF

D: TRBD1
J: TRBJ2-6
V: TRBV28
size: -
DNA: TGTGCCAGCAGTTTAGTTAATGGACAGGTGGACTCTGGGGCCAACGTCCTGACTTTC
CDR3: CASSLVNGQVDSGANVLTF

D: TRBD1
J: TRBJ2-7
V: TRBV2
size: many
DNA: TGTGCCAGCGGACAGGTACTTTCCTACGAGCAGTACTTC
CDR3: CASGQVLSYEQYF

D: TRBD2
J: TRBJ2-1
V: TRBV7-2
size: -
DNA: TGTGCCAGCACCAGCGGGGGCTACAATGAGCAGTTCTTC
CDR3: CASTSGGYNEQFF

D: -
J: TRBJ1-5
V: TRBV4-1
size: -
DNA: TGCGCCAGCAGCCCACAGGTCAATAGCAATCAGCCCCAGCATTTT
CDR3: CASSPQVNSNQPQHF

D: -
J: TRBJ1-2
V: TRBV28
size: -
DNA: TGTGCCAGCACCATGGGGAGTAGAGGCTACACCTTC
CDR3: CASTMGSRGYTF

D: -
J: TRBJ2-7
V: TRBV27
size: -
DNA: TGTGCCAGCAGTCTCCGGACAGACAGCTACGAGCAGTACTTC
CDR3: CASSLRTDSYEQYF

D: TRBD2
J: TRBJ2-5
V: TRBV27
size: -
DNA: TGTGCCAGCAGTTTATGGACTAGCGGGATAAAGACCCAGTACTTC
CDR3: CASSLWTSGIKTQYF

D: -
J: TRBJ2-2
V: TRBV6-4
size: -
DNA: TGTGCCAGCAGTGACGGGTCAGGGGACACCGGGGAGCTGTTTTTT
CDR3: CASSDGSGDTGELFF

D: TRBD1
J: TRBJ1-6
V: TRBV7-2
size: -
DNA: TGTGCCAGCAGCCCTGAGGGGGACAGTCCTTATAATTCACCCCTCCACTTT
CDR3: CASSPEGDSPYNSPLHF

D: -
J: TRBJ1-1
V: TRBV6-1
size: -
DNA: TGTGCCAGCAGTGAACCCTCCCCTACTGAAGCTTTCTTT
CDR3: CASSEPSPTEAFF

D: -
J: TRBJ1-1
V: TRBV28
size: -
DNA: TGTGCCAGCAGTCCCCTGACAGTTAAGAACACTGAAGCTTTCTTT
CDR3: CASSPLTVKNTEAFF

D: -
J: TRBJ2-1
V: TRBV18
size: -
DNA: TGTGCCAGCTCACCGGGTGAGGGAGGACCCCTTAGGAACAATGAGCAGTTCTTC
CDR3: CASSPGEGGPLRNNEQFF

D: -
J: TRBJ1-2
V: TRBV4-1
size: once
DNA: TGCGCCAGCAGCCAAGACGGTACAGGGATTAACTATGGCTACACCTTC
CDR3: CASSQDGTGINYGYTF

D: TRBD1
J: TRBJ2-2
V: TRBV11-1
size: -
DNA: TGTGCCAGCAGCCCCAGAACAGGGGGCGCAACCGGGGAGCTGTTTTTT
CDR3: CASSPRTGGATGELFF

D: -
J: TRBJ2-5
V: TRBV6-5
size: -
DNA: TGTGCCAGCAGTTACTCCAGGCAGAAAGAGACCCAGTACTTC
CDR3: CASSYSRQKETQYF

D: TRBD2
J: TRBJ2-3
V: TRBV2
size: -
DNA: TGTGCCAGCAGTGCCAGGACTAGCGGGGAAACAGATACGCAGTATTTT
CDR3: CASSARTSGETDTQYF

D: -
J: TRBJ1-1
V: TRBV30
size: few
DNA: TGTGCCTGGAGGGGAGTCGGTAACACTGAAGCTTTCTTT
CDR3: CAWRGVGNTEAFF

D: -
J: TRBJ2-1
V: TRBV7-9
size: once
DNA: TGTGCCAGCAGCTTATCGGGTGTCAGCTCCTACAATGAGCAGTTCTTC
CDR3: CASSLSGVSSYNEQFF

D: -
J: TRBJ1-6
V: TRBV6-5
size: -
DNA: TGTGCCAGCAGTAGACAGAATTCACCCCTCCACTTT
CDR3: CASSRQNSPLHF

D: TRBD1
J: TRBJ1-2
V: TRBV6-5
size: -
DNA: TGTGCCAGCAGTCCCGGGACAGGGAATGGCTACACCTTC
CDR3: CASSPGTGNGYTF

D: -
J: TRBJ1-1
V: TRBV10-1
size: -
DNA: TGCGCCAGCAGTGAGCGGCAGGAATACACTGAAGCTTTCTTT
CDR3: CASSERQEYTEAFF

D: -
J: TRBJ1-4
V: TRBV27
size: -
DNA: TGTGCCAGCAGTTTTACAGGGAGGGTGGAAAAACTGTTTTTT
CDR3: CASSFTGRVEKLFF

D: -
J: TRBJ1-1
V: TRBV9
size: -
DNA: TGTGCCAGCAGCGTAGGGACAATTTACAACACTGAAGCTTTCTTT
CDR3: CASSVGTIYNTEAFF

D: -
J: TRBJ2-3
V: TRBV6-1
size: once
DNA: TGTGCCAGCAGGATGAACAGGGACACAGATACGCAGTATTTT
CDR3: CASRMNRDTDTQYF

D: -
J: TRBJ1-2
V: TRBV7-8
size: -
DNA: TGTGCCAGCAGCTTACAGGGGATCTATGGCTACACCTTC
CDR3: CASSLQGIYGYTF

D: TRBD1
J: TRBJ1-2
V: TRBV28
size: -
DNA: TGTGCCAGCAGTTTTCCGACAGGGGTTGATGGCTACACCTTC
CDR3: CASSFPTGVDGYTF

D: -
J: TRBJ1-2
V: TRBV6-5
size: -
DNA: TGTGCCAGCAGCCAGACACCCTCGGGAGGCTACACCTTC
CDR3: CASSQTPSGGYTF

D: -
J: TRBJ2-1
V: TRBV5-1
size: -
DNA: TGCGCCAGCAGCTTGGAGGCGTGGGGACAACTGGGGTACAATGAGCAGTTCTTC
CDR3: CASSLEAWGQLGYNEQFF

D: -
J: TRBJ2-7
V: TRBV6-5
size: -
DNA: TGTGCCAGCAGCTCCGGACAGTTCTCCTACGAGCAGTACTTC
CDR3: CASSSGQFSYEQYF